What follows are 5 T cell receptor beta chains derived from one specimen sequenced in a study of cytomegalovirus exposure and HLA in healthy donors. The PCR ran on 60 Vbeta and 13 Jbeta primers. Profiled with immunoSEQ multiplex PCR; TCRdb holds only in-frame clones, not every one. This sample has roughly 150,000 clones; around four fifths occur once, and the top ten carry roughly 1.3%. Sequencing was carried out using PBMCs. The source is a man aged 25 to 40 in good health and CMV-seronegative.

The chain has TRBV6-1 and TRBJ1-5; 7 bases map to TRBD1. CDR1 is MNHNS, CDR2 SASEGT, per germline. The CDR3 is made up of 14 amino acids. The ends lost 6 bases at V and 6 bases at J; junction bases unmatched: 8. The CDR3: CASSLTGMGQPQHF. The CDR3 bases are TGTGCCAGCAGCCTGACAGGGATGGGTCAGCCCCAGCATTTT.

The V and J genes are TRBV7-9 and TRBJ1-1, with a weak D call TRBD1 (5 bases). The length of the CDR3 is 15 residues. Germline CDR1 is SEHNR and CDR2 is FQNEAQ (reference sequence). V was shortened by 4 bases and J by 4 bases, with 16 bases between the two germline ends. The CDR3 sequence: CASSSSEGLGTEAFF. CDR3 DNA sequence: TGTGCCAGCAGCTCTAGCGAGGGACTGGGCACTGAAGCTTTCTTT.

The J gene is TRBJ1-1, the V gene TRBV28; D is possibly TRBD1 (6 bases). The germline V gene has CDR1 MDHEN and CDR2 SYDVKM. Between the trimmed V and J ends, which lost 1 base and 5 bases, there was a span of 14 bases. The CDR3 runs 15 residues. For the CDR3, the DNA is TGTGCCAGCAGTTTATCCTCCGGGGGGCCGACTGAAGCTTTCTTT. Translating gives CASSLSSGGPTEAFF. The variable domain in full, with the rest retrieved from reference TRBV28 and TRBJ1-1, is DVKVTQSSRYLVKRTGEKVFLECVQDMDHENMFWYRQDPGLGLRLIYFSYDVKMKEKGDIPEGYSVSREKKERFSLILESASTNQTSMYLCASSLSSGGPTEAFFGQGTRLTVV.

This sequence joins TRBV19 and TRBJ2-3; TRBD1 is a possible D gene (8 bases). The germline V and J ends were trimmed by 3 bases and 3 bases, with 19 bases remaining between them. Looked up from germline, CDR1 is LNHDA and CDR2 is SQIVND (reference sequence). The CDR3 extends over 17 amino acids. The CDR3 sequence is CASSIPRTGRETDTQYF. The CDR3 nucleotides read TGTGCCAGTAGTATCCCCCGGACAGGGAGGGAGACAGATACGCAGTATTTT.

V usage is TRBV30 and J usage is TRBJ2-7; weak D call: TRBD1 (7 bases). The V gene lost 8 bases and the J gene lost 4 bases, with 18 bases spanning the gap. The CDR3 loop spans 13 amino acids. Per germline, CDR1 GTSNPN and CDR2 SVGIG (reference sequence). CDR3 DNA: TGTGCCGCCTTGGGGCAGGGGGGTTACGAGCAGTACTTC. Its protein product is CAALGQGGYEQYF.